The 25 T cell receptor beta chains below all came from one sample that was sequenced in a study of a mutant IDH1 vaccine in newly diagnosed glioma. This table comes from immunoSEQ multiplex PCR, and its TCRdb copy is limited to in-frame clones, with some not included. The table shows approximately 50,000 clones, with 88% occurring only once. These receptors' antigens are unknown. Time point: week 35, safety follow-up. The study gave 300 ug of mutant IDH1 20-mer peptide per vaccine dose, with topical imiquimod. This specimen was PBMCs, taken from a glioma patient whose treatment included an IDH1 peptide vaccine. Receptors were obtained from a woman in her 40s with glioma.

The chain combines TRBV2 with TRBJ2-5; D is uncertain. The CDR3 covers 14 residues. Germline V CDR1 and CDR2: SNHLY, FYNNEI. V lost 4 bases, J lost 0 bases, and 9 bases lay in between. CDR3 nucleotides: TGTGCCAGCAGTGTTCAGTTGTACCAAGAGACCCAGTACTTC. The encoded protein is CASSVQLYQETQYF.

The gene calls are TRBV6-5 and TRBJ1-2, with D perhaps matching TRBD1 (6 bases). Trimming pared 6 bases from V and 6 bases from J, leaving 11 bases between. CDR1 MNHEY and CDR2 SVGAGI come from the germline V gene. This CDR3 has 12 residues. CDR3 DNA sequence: TGTGCCAGCAGACAGGGACCTAATGGCTACACCTTC. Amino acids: CASRQGPNGYTF.

CDR3 sequence: CAISEGDYPPEQFF. The CDR3 DNA follows: TGTGCCATCAGTGAGGGGGACTATCCCCCTGAGCAGTTCTTC. This sequence joins TRBV10-3 and TRBJ2-1; 7 bases align to TRBD2. The germline gives CDR1 ENHRY, CDR2 SYGVKD. Unmatched junction bases numbered 7, after V lost 2 bases and J lost 9 bases. This CDR3 region has 14 residues.

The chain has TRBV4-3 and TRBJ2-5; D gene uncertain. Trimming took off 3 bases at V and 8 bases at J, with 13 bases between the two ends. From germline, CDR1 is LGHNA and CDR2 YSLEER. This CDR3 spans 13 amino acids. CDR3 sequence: CASSQEPQGTQYF. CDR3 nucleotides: TGCGCCAGCAGCCAGGAACCGCAAGGTACCCAGTACTTC.

The CDR3, as DNA: TGTGCCAGCAGCTTGAATAGGAGGGAAGGAGAGCAGTACTTC. This translates into CASSLNRREGEQYF. V is TRBV5-4 and J is TRBJ2-7; maybe TRBD2 (6 bases). Per the germline V gene, CDR1 is SGHNT and CDR2 is YYREEE (reference sequence). The CDR3 extends over 14 amino acids. V was pared by 1 base and J by 7 bases, with 15 bases between.

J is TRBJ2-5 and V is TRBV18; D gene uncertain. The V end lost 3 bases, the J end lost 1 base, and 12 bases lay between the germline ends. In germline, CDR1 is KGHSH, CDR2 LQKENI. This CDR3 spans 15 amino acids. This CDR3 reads CASSPAHTIQETQYF. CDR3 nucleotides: TGTGCCAGCTCACCGGCTCATACAATCCAAGAGACCCAGTACTTC. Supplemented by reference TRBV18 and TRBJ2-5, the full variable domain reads NAGVMQNPRHLVRRRGQEARLRCSPMKGHSHVYWYRQLPEEGLKFMVYLQKENIIDESGMPKERFSAEFPKEGPSILRIQQVVRGDSAAYFCASSPAHTIQETQYFGPGTRLLVL.

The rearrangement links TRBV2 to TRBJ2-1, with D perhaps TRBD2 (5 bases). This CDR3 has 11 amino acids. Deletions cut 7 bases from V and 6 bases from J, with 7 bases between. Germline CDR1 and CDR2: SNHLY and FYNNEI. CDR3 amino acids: CASTSSNEQFF. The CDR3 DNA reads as TGTGCCAGCACTAGCAGCAATGAGCAGTTCTTC.

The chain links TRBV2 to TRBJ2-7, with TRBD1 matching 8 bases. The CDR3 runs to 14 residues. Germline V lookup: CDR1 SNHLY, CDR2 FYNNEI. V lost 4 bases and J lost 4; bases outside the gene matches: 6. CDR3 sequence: CASSVQGASYEQYF. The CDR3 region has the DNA TGTGCCAGCAGTGTTCAGGGGGCCTCGTACGAGCAGTACTTC.

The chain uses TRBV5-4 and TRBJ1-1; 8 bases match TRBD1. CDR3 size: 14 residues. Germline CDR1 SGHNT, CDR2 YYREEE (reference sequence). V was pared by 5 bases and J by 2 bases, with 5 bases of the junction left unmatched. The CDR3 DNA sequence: TGTGCCAGCAGTTTGACAGGGGCAAACACTGAAGCTTTCTTT. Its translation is CASSLTGANTEAFF.

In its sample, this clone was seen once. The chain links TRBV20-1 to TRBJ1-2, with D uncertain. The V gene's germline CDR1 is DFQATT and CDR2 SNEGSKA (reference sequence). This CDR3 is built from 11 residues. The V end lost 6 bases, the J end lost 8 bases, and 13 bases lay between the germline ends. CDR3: CSARVGLGYTF. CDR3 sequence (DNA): TGCAGTGCAAGGGTGGGGTTGGGCTACACCTTC.

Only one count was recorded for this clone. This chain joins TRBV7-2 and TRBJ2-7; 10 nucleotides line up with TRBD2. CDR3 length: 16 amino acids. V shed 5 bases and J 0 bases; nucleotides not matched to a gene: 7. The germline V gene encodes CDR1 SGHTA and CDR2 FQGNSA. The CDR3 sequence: CASSPGTSASSYEQYF. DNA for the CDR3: TGTGCCAGCAGCCCAGGGACTAGCGCGAGCTCCTACGAGCAGTACTTC.

CDR3 DNA: TGTGCCAGCAGCCTTGACGGACAGAGCTCCTATAATTCACCCCTCCACTTT. It yields the protein CASSLDGQSSYNSPLHF. The rearrangement joins TRBV7-2 to TRBJ1-6; D might be TRBD1 (6 bases). Germline CDR1 is SGHTA and CDR2 is FQGNSA. The CDR3 loop spans 17 amino acids. V was pared by 5 bases and J by 0 bases, with 14 bases between.

CDR3 bases: TGTGCTAGTGGTGCCGACAGGGGGAACACTGAAGCTTTCTTT. This gives the protein CASGADRGNTEAFF. The chain has TRBV12-5 and TRBJ1-1, with TRBD1 matching over 8 bases. Per germline, CDR1 LGHNT and CDR2 FRNRAP. V was clipped by 5 bases and J by 1 base; unmatched bases: 3. The CDR3 totals 14 residues.

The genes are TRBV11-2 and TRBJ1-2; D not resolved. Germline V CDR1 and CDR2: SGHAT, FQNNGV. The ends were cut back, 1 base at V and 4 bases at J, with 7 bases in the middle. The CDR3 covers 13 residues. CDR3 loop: CASSLVGSYGYTF. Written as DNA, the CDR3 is TGTGCCAGCAGCTTAGTGGGGAGCTATGGCTACACCTTC.

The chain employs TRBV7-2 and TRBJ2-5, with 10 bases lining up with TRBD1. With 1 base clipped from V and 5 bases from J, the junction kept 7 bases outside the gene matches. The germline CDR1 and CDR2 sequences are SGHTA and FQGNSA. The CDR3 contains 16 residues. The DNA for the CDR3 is TGTGCCAGCAGCTTAGAAAGACAGGGGGCAGGGGAGACCCAGTACTTC. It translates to CASSLERQGAGETQYF.

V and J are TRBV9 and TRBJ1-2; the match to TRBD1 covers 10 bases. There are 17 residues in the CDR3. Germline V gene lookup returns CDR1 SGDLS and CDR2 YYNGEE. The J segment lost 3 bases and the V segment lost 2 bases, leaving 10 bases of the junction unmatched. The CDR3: CASSVSRDRGGHYGYTF. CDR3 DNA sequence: TGTGCCAGCAGCGTTTCTCGGGACAGGGGAGGACACTATGGCTACACCTTC.

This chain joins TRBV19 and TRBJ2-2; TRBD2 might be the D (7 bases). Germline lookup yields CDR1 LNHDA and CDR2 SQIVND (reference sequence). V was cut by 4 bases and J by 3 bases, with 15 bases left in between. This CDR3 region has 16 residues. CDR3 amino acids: CASSRDGGLYTGELFF. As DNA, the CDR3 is TGTGCCAGTAGTAGAGACGGGGGGCTTTACACCGGGGAGCTGTTTTTT.

The chain's CDR3 is CAWTGVLMNTEAFF. CDR3 nucleotide sequence: TGTGCCTGGACCGGTGTCCTTATGAACACTGAAGCTTTCTTT. The gene calls are TRBV30 and TRBJ1-1; the D is unclear. The CDR3 runs to 14 residues. Trimming pared 4 bases from V and 0 bases from J, leaving 12 bases between. Germline V gene data show CDR1 as GTSNPN and CDR2 as SVGIG (reference sequence). The entire variable domain, with the rest obtained from reference TRBV30 and TRBJ1-1, is as follows: SQTIHQWPATLVQPVGSPLSLECTVEGTSNPNLYWYRQAAGRGLQLLFYSVGIGQISSEVPQNLSASRPQDRQFILSSKKLLLSDSGFYLCAWTGVLMNTEAFFGQGTRLTVV.

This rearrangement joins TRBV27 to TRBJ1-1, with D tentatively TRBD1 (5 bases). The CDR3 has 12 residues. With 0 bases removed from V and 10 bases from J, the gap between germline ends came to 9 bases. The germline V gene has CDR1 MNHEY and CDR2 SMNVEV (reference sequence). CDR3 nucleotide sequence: TGTGCCAGCAGTTTATCGGGGGAGAGAGCTTTCTTT. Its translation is CASSLSGERAFF.

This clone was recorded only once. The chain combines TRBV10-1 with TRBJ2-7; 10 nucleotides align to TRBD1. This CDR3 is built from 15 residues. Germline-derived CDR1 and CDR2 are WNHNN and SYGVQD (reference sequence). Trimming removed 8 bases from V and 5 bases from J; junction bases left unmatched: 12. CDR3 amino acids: CASGDRGQGRNEQYF. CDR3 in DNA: TGCGCCAGCGGCGATAGGGGACAGGGGAGAAACGAGCAGTACTTC.

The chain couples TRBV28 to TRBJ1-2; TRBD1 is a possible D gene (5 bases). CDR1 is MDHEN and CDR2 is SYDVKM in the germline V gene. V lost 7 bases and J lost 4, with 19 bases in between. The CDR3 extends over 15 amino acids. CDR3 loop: CASTRRQTYTYGYTF. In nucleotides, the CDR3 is TGTGCCAGCACCCGAAGACAGACGTATACCTATGGCTACACCTTC.

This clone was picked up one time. This CDR3 reads CASRNPVTDTQYF. In nucleotides, the CDR3 is TGTGCCAGCCGAAACCCCGTCACAGATACGCAGTATTTT. The genes are TRBV6-5 and TRBJ2-3; no reliable D call. In germline, CDR1 is MNHEY, CDR2 SVGAGI. The V and J ends lost 8 bases and 2 bases respectively, with 11 bases between them. This CDR3 comprises 13 residues.

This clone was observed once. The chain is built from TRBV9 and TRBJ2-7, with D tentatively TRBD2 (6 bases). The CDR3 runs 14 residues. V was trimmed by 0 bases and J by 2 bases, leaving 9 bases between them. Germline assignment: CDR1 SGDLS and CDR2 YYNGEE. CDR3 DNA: TGTGCCAGCAGCGTAGGGGACTCTACCTACGAGCAGTACTTC. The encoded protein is CASSVGDSTYEQYF.

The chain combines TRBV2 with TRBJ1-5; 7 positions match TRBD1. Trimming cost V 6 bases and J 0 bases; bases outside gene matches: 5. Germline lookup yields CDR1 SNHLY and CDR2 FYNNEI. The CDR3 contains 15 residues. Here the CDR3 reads CASRAQGNSNQPQHF. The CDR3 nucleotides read TGTGCCAGCAGAGCACAGGGGAATAGCAATCAGCCCCAGCATTTT.

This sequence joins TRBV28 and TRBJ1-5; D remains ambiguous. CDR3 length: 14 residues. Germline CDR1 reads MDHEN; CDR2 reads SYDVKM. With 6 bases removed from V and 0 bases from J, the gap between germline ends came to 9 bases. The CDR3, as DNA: TGTGCCAGCAGCCACCACACTAGCAATCAGCCCCAGCATTTT. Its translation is CASSHHTSNQPQHF.